Here is one T cell receptor beta chain with its context. Its binding antigen is unknown. The sample holds no much larger clone one base away, and base qualities are not on file. A single peripheral blood draw of approximately 100 mL on average was collected from each donor into heparinised tubes. A BD FACSAria II was used to sort naive, central memory, regulatory and stem cell-like memory CD4+ T cells with a panel that included CD45RO, CCR7, CD25, CD127, CD95 and CD27. Every sorted population had a purity above 95%. PBMCs were isolated immediately by Lymphoprep density gradient centrifugation and stained directly without culture. So that batch effects would be minimized, each experiment stained and sorted samples in pairs, pairing one healthy donor with one patient. The High Capacity cDNA Reverse Transcription Kit was used to reverse transcribe all of the isolated RNA, meaning that expressed TCRB transcripts were what got sequenced. Naive, central memory and regulatory T cell samples underwent deep immunoSEQ sequencing, averaging around 3.6 million total reads per sample. Sorted cells were lysed in RLT buffer and RNA was extracted with DNase-treated RNeasy Micro or Mini kits, depending on cell number. Each cell subset was processed separately to prevent cross-contamination, with patient and healthy donor samples processed together. The immunoSEQ multiplex PCR was used to amplify TCRB sequences from cDNA, generating 87-bp fragments that spanned the CDR3 region. Sequencing of the amplicons was done on the Illumina HiSeq platform. From the authors' description of their analysis: PCR bias was computationally corrected using synthetic template baselines, reads within Hamming distance 2 were collapsed, and singletons that could not be merged were discarded. Reads were aligned against IMGT to assign V, D and J genes, CDR3 length and insertions or deletions at six rearrangement sites. Within each subset, clonotype counts were normalized to sorted cell number, after which true diversity and Gini coefficients were computed with the tcR R package. Repertoire sharing was quantified using the overlap coefficient calculated on TCRB nucleotide sequences. Out-of-frame TCRB sequences from naive cells were analyzed to stand in for the pre-selection repertoire. TCRdb stores this immuneACCESS table with in-frame sequences only. Part of the clones is absent; in the studies checked, under half of the shortfall reflects unresolved V genes, and no reason is known for the rest. V, J and clone size were drawn from that table, and D and trimming were deduced from the DNA. The sample profile shows about 330,000 clones; approximately 10% of them were found once. In total, the top ten clones hold roughly 0.014% of the sample.

CDR1 and CDR2 were assigned from the germline V gene as LGHNA and YSLEER. The CDR3 runs 16 residues from the cysteine to the phenylalanine. Only the CDR3 region is kept as DNA, spanning 48 bases read in frame from base 1. Here V drops 4 bases and J drops 2 bases, and the junction holds 8 bases not matched to any gene. This sample is drawn from a study of beta chain features in type 1 diabetes (dated by TCRdb to 2016 to 2019). For the wider study: Mean age, gender distribution, total cell number and subset yield were not different between patients and healthy donors. A total of some 100,000,000 sorted cells were examined across all samples, and a strong correlation was observed between cell number per subset and RNA yield. The study compared TCRB repertoires of sorted circulating CD4+ T cell subsets between recently diagnosed type 1 diabetes patients and matched healthy donors. Whereas all 28 donors provided naive and central memory subsets, regulatory and stem cell-like memory subsets were isolated from just 8 patients and roughly 8 healthy donors. Study-level results and caveats: Patients with type 1 diabetes made fewer insertions and deleted more nucleotides at VDJ recombination sites, implying thymic rearrangement abnormalities. In all four CD4+ subsets, TCRB CDR3 length was moderately but significantly shorter in type 1 diabetes patients. Because the HLA sub-analyses included only small numbers of individuals, any influence of HLA type on TCRB rearrangement was left unresolved. PCR may preferentially amplify shorter templates, but because patient and control samples were amplified and corrected together, any resulting skew would affect both groups equally. Sequencing cDNA rather than genomic DNA could over-represent highly expressing activated cells, although activation and CD3 levels did not differ between groups. Naive, central memory and regulatory TCRB repertoires appeared more similar among patients than among healthy donors.

The clonotype was recovered from a woman in her twenties or thirties in good health. The V and J segments used are TRBV4-3 and TRBJ2-7, with 10 bases aligning to TRBD2. Input material: naive CD4+ T cells from blood. What this sample's cell subset or site label stands for: true naive CD4+ T cells. The CDR3 reads CASSRKTSGIAYEQYF. In nucleotide form, the sequence is TGCGCCAGCAGCCGCAAAACTAGCGGGATTGCCTACGAGCAGTACTTC.